The 13 T cell receptor beta chains below come from one sample, sequenced in a study of cytomegalovirus exposure and HLA in healthy donors. PCR amplification relied on 60 Vbeta primers (plus 13 Jbeta primers). TCRdb's copy holds only in-frame clones and misses some; the assay was immunoSEQ multiplex PCR. The table lists over 95,000 clones, approximately 80% of them singletons. Input material: PBMCs. Receptors were obtained from a man between 40 and 49 years old in good health and CMV-seropositive.

V and J are TRBV9 and TRBJ2-3, with D tentatively TRBD1 (5 bases). In germline, CDR1 is SGDLS, CDR2 YYNGEE. Trimming took 0 bases from V and 6 from J, leaving 14 bases between them. CDR3 length: 15 residues. CDR3 nucleotides: TGTGCCAGCAGCGTAGAGGGGCGGATACCCGATACGCAGTATTTT. This sequence encodes CASSVEGRIPDTQYF.

This clone was seen more than once but under ten times. The chain links TRBV4-1 to TRBJ1-1, with 7 bases that match TRBD1. Unmatched junction bases numbered 5, after V lost 5 bases and J lost 5 bases. In germline, CDR1 is MGHRA, CDR2 YSYEKL. The CDR3 consists of 13 residues. The CDR3 is CASSYRGSTEAFF. CDR3 coding DNA: TGCGCCAGCAGCTACAGGGGTAGTACTGAAGCTTTCTTT.

The J gene is TRBJ1-1, the V gene TRBV7-3; the D gene is possibly TRBD1 (5 bases). This CDR3 is 14 amino acids long. CDR1 SGHTA and CDR2 FQGTGA come from the germline V gene. The ends were cut back, 3 bases at V and 0 bases at J, with 8 bases in the middle. The CDR3 is CASSFGQVNTEAFF. The CDR3 nucleotides are TGTGCCAGCAGCTTTGGACAAGTGAACACTGAAGCTTTCTTT.

The V gene is TRBV7-9, the J gene TRBJ2-7; no clear D gene. V lost 6 bases to trimming and J lost 2 bases, with 8 bases between them. Germline-derived CDR1 and CDR2 are SEHNR and FQNEAQ (reference sequence). This CDR3 has 12 amino acids. CDR3 DNA: TGTGCCAGCAGGGCAGGTCCCTACGAGCAGTACTTC. It translates to CASRAGPYEQYF.

The chain employs TRBV15 and TRBJ1-2; 7 bases map to TRBD1. Germline-derived CDR1 and CDR2 are LNHNV and YYDKDF (reference sequence). Trimming removed 2 bases from V and 8 bases from J; junction bases left unmatched: 5. The CDR3 loop spans 13 amino acids. The CDR3 reads CATSRLQGGGYTF. CDR3 in DNA: TGTGCCACCAGCAGATTGCAGGGGGGCGGCTACACCTTC.

CDR3 residues: CASSLPRGRGPGKLFF. CDR3 DNA: TGTGCCAGCAGTTTACCCAGGGGCAGGGGACCTGGAAAACTGTTTTTT. The chain combines TRBV28 with TRBJ1-4, with a weak D call TRBD1 (6 bases). V lost 2 bases and J 10 bases, leaving 20 bases between the germline ends. From germline, CDR1 is MDHEN and CDR2 SYDVKM. This CDR3 region has 16 residues.

The chain uses TRBV2 and TRBJ2-7; tentative D call: TRBD1 (6 bases). V lost 4 bases to trimming and J lost 0 bases, with 13 bases between them. From germline, CDR1 is SNHLY and CDR2 FYNNEI. The CDR3 extends over 15 amino acids. This chain's CDR3 is CASSVGTTGSYEQYF. The CDR3, as DNA: TGTGCCAGCAGTGTGGGGACAACCGGCTCCTACGAGCAGTACTTC.

This chain connects TRBV4-1 to TRBJ2-3, with 11 positions matching TRBD2. Unmatched junction bases numbered 8, after V lost 1 base and J lost 8 bases. Germline CDR1 MGHRA, CDR2 YSYEKL. The length of the CDR3 is 16 residues. The CDR3 reads CASSQGSSGGIGTQYF. The DNA of the CDR3 is TGCGCCAGCAGCCAAGGGTCTAGCGGGGGGATTGGTACGCAGTATTTT.

The chain combines TRBV6-5 with TRBJ1-1, with 7 bases fitting TRBD1. CDR1 is MNHEY and CDR2 is SVGAGI in the germline V gene. J gave up 1 base and V 6 bases, and 5 bases lay outside the gene matches. The CDR3 sequence is 14 residues long. CDR3 sequence reads: CASSPGQQNTEAFF. The CDR3 nucleotides read TGTGCCAGCAGCCCGGGACAGCAGAACACTGAAGCTTTCTTT.

This sequence joins TRBV4-1 and TRBJ1-3; D might be TRBD1 (6 bases). V was cut by 4 bases and J by 0 bases, with 10 bases left in between. This CDR3 is built from 15 residues. Germline V gene sequence: CDR1 MGHRA, CDR2 YSYEKL. CDR3 residues: CASSPRDNSGNTIYF. Here the CDR3 DNA reads TGCGCCAGCAGCCCCCGGGACAACTCTGGAAACACCATATATTTT.

The J gene is TRBJ2-5, the V gene TRBV7-2; 14 bases fit TRBD2. The CDR3 has 18 amino acids. The germline gives CDR1 SGHTA, CDR2 FQGNSA. The V segment lost 5 bases and the J segment 2 bases; nucleotides outside the gene matches: 10. CDR3 loop: CASSRTSGGPRGQETQYF. The CDR3 region has the DNA TGTGCCAGCAGCCGGACTAGCGGGGGGCCGAGAGGACAAGAGACCCAGTACTTC.

J is TRBJ2-1 and V is TRBV18; the match to TRBD1 covers 10 bases. V lost 6 bases, J lost 9 bases, and 11 bases stayed unmatched. Germline V CDR1 and CDR2: KGHSH, LQKENI. The CDR3 covers 15 residues. The CDR3, as DNA: TGTGCCAGCTCCCAAGGATGGACAGGGGGGGGTGAGCAGTTCTTC. The encoded protein is CASSQGWTGGGEQFF.

In this sample, this clone turned up a few times. The chain combines TRBV2 with TRBJ1-6; TRBD1 matches 7 bases. The CDR3 has 15 residues. With V trimmed by 6 bases and J by 7 bases, 9 bases remained unmatched. The germline V gene encodes CDR1 SNHLY and CDR2 FYNNEI. The CDR3 here is CASRATGVQNSPLHF. CDR3 coding DNA: TGTGCCAGCAGAGCTACAGGGGTCCAGAATTCACCCCTCCACTTT. The full variable domain, in which reference TRBV2 and TRBJ1-6 provide the parts outside the CDR3, is EPEVTQTPSHQVTQMGQEVILRCVPISNHLYFYWYRQILGQKVEFLVSFYNNEISEKSEIFDDQFSVERPDGSNFTLKIRSTKLEDSAMYFCASRATGVQNSPLHFGNGTRLTVT.